This TCR beta chain came from a study of T cell changes during pregnancy in multiple sclerosis. TCRdb keeps only in-frame clones here, not all; method: immunoSEQ multiplex PCR. The sample lists tens of thousands of clones, around 90% occurring once. Unmatched junction bases numbered 5, after V lost 5 bases and J lost 0 bases. The CDR3 loop spans 15 amino acids. Germline loops: CDR1 MDHEN, CDR2 SYDVKM. The gene calls are TRBV28 and TRBJ2-7, with 9 bases aligning to TRBD2. The TCR sequence derives from a female donor with multiple sclerosis, enrolled in a pregnancy study. Here the sequenced sample was CD4+ T cells from peripheral blood mononuclear cells, taken in the second trimester of pregnancy. The CDR3 loop reads CASSPASGNSYEQYF. CDR3 DNA: TGTGCCAGCAGTCCGGCTAGCGGGAACTCCTACGAGCAGTACTTC. The complete variable domain, with remaining parts taken from reference TRBV28 and TRBJ2-7, reads DVKVTQSSRYLVKRTGEKVFLECVQDMDHENMFWYRQDPGLGLRLIYFSYDVKMKEKGDIPEGYSVSREKKERFSLILESASTNQTSMYLCASSPASGNSYEQYFGPGTRLTVT.